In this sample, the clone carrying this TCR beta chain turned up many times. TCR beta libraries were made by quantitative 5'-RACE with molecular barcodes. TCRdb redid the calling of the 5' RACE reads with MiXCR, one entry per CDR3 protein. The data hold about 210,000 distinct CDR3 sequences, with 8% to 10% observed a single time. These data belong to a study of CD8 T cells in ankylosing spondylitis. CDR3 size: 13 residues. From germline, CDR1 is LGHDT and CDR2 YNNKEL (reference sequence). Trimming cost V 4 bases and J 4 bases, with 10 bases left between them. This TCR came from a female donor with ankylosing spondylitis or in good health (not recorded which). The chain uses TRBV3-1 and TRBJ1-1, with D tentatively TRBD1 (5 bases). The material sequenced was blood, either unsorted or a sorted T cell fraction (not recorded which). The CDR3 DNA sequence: TGTGCCAGCAGCCCCGGGGGAGGCACTGAAGCTTTCTTT. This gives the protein CASSPGGGTEAFF.